Presented here are 31 T cell receptor beta chains from one specimen sequenced in a study of OX40 agonist ivuxolimab in advanced cancers. The table came from immunoSEQ multiplex PCR; TCRdb's copy has only in-frame clones and leaves some out. The sample holds tens of thousands of clones, roughly nine tenths seen once. The material was CD4+ or CD8+ T cells sorted from blood, obtained in a trial of the OX40 agonist ivuxolimab. The receptors derive from an adult with an advanced solid tumor such as melanoma, head and neck, liver or kidney cancer.

The sample holds a few counts of this clone. The chain carries TRBV6-1 and TRBJ2-3; D is undetermined. The CDR3 is made up of 17 amino acids. CDR1 is MNHNS and CDR2 is SASEGT in the germline V gene. V lost 4 bases to trimming and J lost 1 base, with 18 bases between them. The CDR3 DNA follows: TGTGCCAGCAGTGGAAATACCGTGGACGTCCGCACAGATACGCAGTATTTT. Protein product: CASSGNTVDVRTDTQYF.

The table lists this clone with a count of one. CDR3 in DNA: TGTGCCAGCAGCCAGATCCCCCTGGGGTTTGGGGGGCTGCGGGATGAGCAGTTCTTC. Translation gives CASSQIPLGFGGLRDEQFF. The V call is TRBV9, the J call TRBJ2-1, with D tentatively TRBD1 or TRBD2 (6 bases each). Germline CDR1 and CDR2: SGDLS and YYNGEE. Trimming pared 4 bases from V and 8 bases from J, leaving 31 bases between. The CDR3 spans 19 residues.

This chain joins TRBV27 and TRBJ1-5, with D hard to call. Germline assignment: CDR1 MNHEY and CDR2 SMNVEV (reference sequence). The V end lost 6 bases, the J end lost 1 base, and 7 bases lay between the germline ends. The CDR3 loop spans 13 amino acids. The CDR3 spells CASSLGSNQPQHF. The CDR3, as DNA: TGTGCCAGCAGCCTAGGAAGCAATCAGCCCCAGCATTTT.

The J gene is TRBJ2-3, the V gene TRBV7-9; D possibly corresponds to TRBD2 (5 bases). The CDR3 consists of 16 residues. Looked up from germline, CDR1 is SEHNR and CDR2 is FQNEAQ (reference sequence). V shed 5 bases and J shed 6 bases, with 21 bases lying between them. DNA for the CDR3: TGTGCCAGCAGCCCCAAGGACGGGAAAGATAGGGATACGCAGTATTTT. It encodes CASSPKDGKDRDTQYF. The variable domain in full, completed from reference TRBV7-9 and TRBJ2-3, reads DTGVSQNPRHKITKRGQNVTFRCDPISEHNRLYWYRQTLGQGPEFLTYFQNEAQLEKSRLLSDRFSAERPKGSFSTLEIQRTEQGDSAMYLCASSPKDGKDRDTQYFGPGTRLTVL.

This clone has just one count. The V call is TRBV4-3, the J call TRBJ2-1; D perhaps matches TRBD2 (6 bases). Germline CDR1 and CDR2: LGHNA and YSLEER. The CDR3 contains 17 residues. V lost 1 base to trimming and J lost 3 bases, with 16 bases between them. The CDR3 spells CASSQGRLANLYNEQFF. CDR3 in DNA: TGCGCCAGCAGCCAAGGTCGGCTAGCGAACCTCTACAATGAGCAGTTCTTC.

This clone was picked up one time. The chain couples TRBV11-2 to TRBJ2-1; 12 positions agree with TRBD2. The junction had 10 bases not matched to a gene; V was cut back by 0 bases and J by 7 bases. Germline V gene sequence: CDR1 SGHAT, CDR2 FQNNGV. CDR3 length: 18 residues. CDR3 amino acids: CASSLDRLAGGQGNEQFF. DNA of the CDR3: TGTGCCAGCAGCTTAGATCGGCTAGCGGGAGGGCAAGGAAATGAGCAGTTCTTC.

The V gene is TRBV27, the J gene TRBJ1-2; 7 bases are a match to TRBD1. The ends lost 4 bases at V and 6 bases at J; junction bases unmatched: 14. CDR1 is MNHEY and CDR2 is SMNVEV in the germline V gene (reference sequence). The CDR3 is 16 residues long. DNA for the CDR3: TGTGCCAGCAGTTGGAATAGACAGGGAAGTATGGATGGCTACACCTTC. Translated: CASSWNRQGSMDGYTF.

V is TRBV7-9 and J is TRBJ2-7, with 7 positions matching TRBD2. Germline assignment: CDR1 SEHNR and CDR2 FQNEAQ (reference sequence). The J segment lost 2 bases and the V segment lost 5 bases, leaving 6 bases of the junction unmatched. CDR3 length equals 14 residues. The CDR3: CASSQAGTTYEQYF. Written as DNA, the CDR3 is TGTGCCAGCAGCCAAGCCGGGACTACCTACGAGCAGTACTTC.

The rearrangement joins TRBV4-1 to TRBJ1-5; D is unclear. CDR3 length equals 16 residues. Between the trimmed V and J ends, which lost 1 base and 0 bases, there was a span of 10 bases. Germline V CDR1 and CDR2: MGHRA, YSYEKL. CDR3: CASSQGAEYSNQPQHF. The CDR3 DNA is TGCGCCAGCAGCCAAGGGGCGGAATATAGCAATCAGCCCCAGCATTTT.

V is TRBV15 and J is TRBJ1-5, with D perhaps matching TRBD1 (5 bases). This CDR3 is built from 16 residues. V lost 3 bases to trimming and J lost 0 bases, with 12 bases between them. The germline V gene encodes CDR1 LNHNV and CDR2 YYDKDF (reference sequence). In DNA, the CDR3 is TGTGCCACCAGCAGGACTCAGGGCTATAGCAATCAGCCCCAGCATTTT. Encoded protein: CATSRTQGYSNQPQHF.

The chain recombines TRBV27 with TRBJ2-1; 9 bases are a match to TRBD2. Trimming at V came to 4 bases and at J to 6 bases, leaving 10 bases not matched to a gene. This CDR3 has 16 residues. Germline lookup yields CDR1 MNHEY and CDR2 SMNVEV (reference sequence). CDR3 in DNA: TGTGCCAGCAGTTCGTCCCCTAGCGGGGAGGGCAATGAGCAGTTCTTC. It codes for CASSSSPSGEGNEQFF.

V usage is TRBV19 and J usage is TRBJ2-1; 7 bases line up with TRBD2. Germline CDR1 reads LNHDA; CDR2 reads SQIVND (reference sequence). V lost 5 bases, J lost 7 bases, and 11 bases stayed unmatched. The CDR3 runs 15 residues. As DNA, the CDR3 is TGTGCCAGTAGTGTTGCCTGGGGGGGAAATAATGAGCAGTTCTTC. It specifies CASSVAWGGNNEQFF.

The genes are TRBV19 and TRBJ1-5; no definite D call. Trimming left V 3 bases short and J 6 bases short, with 6 bases between. Germline V lookup: CDR1 LNHDA, CDR2 SQIVND (reference sequence). CDR3 size: 12 residues. The CDR3 reads CASSIGGQPQHF. CDR3 nucleotides: TGTGCCAGTAGTATTGGTGGTCAGCCCCAGCATTTT.

This clone was picked up one time. The chain combines TRBV4-1 with TRBJ2-3, with 7 bases that match TRBD1. The CDR3 has 15 amino acids. Trimming removed 2 bases from V and 2 bases from J; junction bases left unmatched: 4. The germline CDR1 and CDR2 sequences are MGHRA and YSYEKL. The CDR3 sequence: CASSQLTGLTDTQYF. The CDR3 DNA reads as TGCGCCAGCAGCCAACTGACAGGGCTCACAGATACGCAGTATTTT.

This chain joins TRBV5-1 and TRBJ2-1; TRBD2 aligns across 10 bases. The germline V gene has CDR1 SGHRS and CDR2 YFSETQ. The junction had 9 bases not matched to a gene; V was cut back by 6 bases and J by 9 bases. The CDR3 length is 14 residues. CDR3 DNA sequence: TGCGCCAGCACTCTGAGCGGGAGGGCCCTTGAGCAGTTCTTC. Amino acid sequence: CASTLSGRALEQFF.

This clone was seen just once. The V gene is TRBV13, the J gene TRBJ2-1; the D gene is possibly TRBD2 (6 bases). The germline V gene has CDR1 PRHDT and CDR2 FYEKMQ (reference sequence). The CDR3 contains 15 residues. Trimming removed 1 base from V and 5 bases from J, with 12 bases in between. CDR3 in DNA: TGTGCCAGCAGCTTAGCGGAGGGTCAACACAATGAGCAGTTCTTC. This encodes CASSLAEGQHNEQFF.

The chain links TRBV7-9 to TRBJ2-7, with 7 nucleotides matching TRBD1. Germline loops: CDR1 SEHNR, CDR2 FQNEAQ (reference sequence). Trimming cost V 5 bases and J 3 bases; bases outside gene matches: 7. The CDR3 runs to 14 residues. For the CDR3, the DNA is TGTGCCAGCAGCCTGCGACAGGGTCGCTACGAGCAGTACTTC. Residues: CASSLRQGRYEQYF. The full variable domain, completed using reference TRBV7-9 and TRBJ2-7, is DTGVSQNPRHKITKRGQNVTFRCDPISEHNRLYWYRQTLGQGPEFLTYFQNEAQLEKSRLLSDRFSAERPKGSFSTLEIQRTEQGDSAMYLCASSLRQGRYEQYFGPGTRLTVT.

This clone was observed a single time. This chain joins TRBV4-2 and TRBJ1-5, with TRBD1 matching 10 bases. CDR1 and CDR2 (germline): LGHNA, YNFKEQ. The CDR3 totals 16 residues. The V and J ends lost 0 bases and 3 bases, in that order; junction bases with no gene match: 2. CDR3 DNA: TGTGCCAGCAGCCAAGAAGGGACAGGGGTCAATCAGCCCCAGCATTTT. It is translated as CASSQEGTGVNQPQHF.

The chain carries TRBV11-3 and TRBJ2-7; TRBD1 matches at 9 bases. Germline V gives CDR1 SGHNT, CDR2 YENEEA. The CDR3 totals 15 residues. After removal of 3 bases from V and 1 base from J, the junction contained 4 bases not matched to a gene. The CDR3 loop reads CASSLSGTGSYEQYF. The CDR3 DNA sequence: TGTGCCAGCAGCTTGTCCGGGACAGGGTCCTACGAGCAGTACTTC.

The rearrangement joins TRBV30 to TRBJ2-1, with D tentatively TRBD1 or TRBD2 (5 bases each). V was trimmed by 8 bases and J by 4 bases, leaving 12 bases between them. Germline CDR1 and CDR2: GTSNPN and SVGIG (reference sequence). The CDR3 has 12 residues. The CDR3 DNA follows: TGTGCCCGGAACGAGGGGTACAATGAGCAGTTCTTC. Its translation is CARNEGYNEQFF.

This chain's CDR3 is CASSYSLGGSDGYTF. In nucleotides, the CDR3 is TGTGCCAGCAGTTACTCGCTAGGGGGGAGTGATGGCTACACCTTC. J is TRBJ1-2 and V is TRBV6-6, with D maybe TRBD1 (6 bases). Germline CDR1 MNHNY, CDR2 SVGAGI (reference sequence). The V end lost 0 bases, the J end lost 6 bases, and 14 bases lay between the germline ends. The CDR3 is 15 residues long.

This chain uses TRBV27 with TRBJ2-7, with 12 nucleotides matching TRBD2. The germline CDR1 and CDR2 sequences are MNHEY and SMNVEV (reference sequence). V lost 4 bases and J lost 3; bases outside the gene matches: 1. The CDR3 totals 14 residues. CDR3 sequence: CASSWTSGIYEQYF. The CDR3 nucleotides read TGTGCCAGCAGTTGGACTAGCGGGATCTACGAGCAGTACTTC.

This sequence joins TRBV15 and TRBJ1-1, with 8 bases lining up with TRBD1. The germline V gene encodes CDR1 LNHNV and CDR2 YYDKDF (reference sequence). The CDR3 extends over 16 amino acids. The junction had 10 bases not matched to a gene; V was cut back by 6 bases and J by 1 base. CDR3 sequence reads: CATRRGAGGWNTEAFF. CDR3 DNA sequence: TGTGCCACCAGAAGGGGCGCAGGGGGCTGGAACACTGAAGCTTTCTTT.

The genes are TRBV18 and TRBJ2-7; TRBD1 matches at 7 bases. CDR3 size: 14 residues. CDR1 and CDR2 from the germline V gene are KGHSH and LQKENI. V lost 1 base and J lost 2; bases outside the gene matches: 2. In nucleotides, the CDR3 is TGTGCCAGCTCACCACAGGACAGGCCCTACGAGCAGTACTTC. As protein: CASSPQDRPYEQYF.

In this sample, this clone turned up a few times. The chain couples TRBV7-9 to TRBJ2-2, with 7 bases lining up with TRBD2. Germline V gene sequence: CDR1 SEHNR, CDR2 FQNEAQ (reference sequence). V lost 7 bases, J lost 5 bases, and 13 bases stayed unmatched. There are 16 residues in the CDR3. CDR3 region: CASTEVGGRETGELFF. CDR3 bases: TGTGCCAGCACCGAGGTGGGCGGGCGGGAGACCGGGGAGCTGTTTTTT.

The chain joins TRBV30 to TRBJ2-7; D ambiguous. V lost 2 bases to trimming and J lost 4 bases, with 12 bases between them. Per the germline V gene, CDR1 is GTSNPN and CDR2 is SVGIG (reference sequence). CDR3 size: 13 residues. The CDR3 sequence is CAWSYPAQYEQYF. As DNA, the CDR3 is TGTGCCTGGAGTTACCCCGCGCAGTACGAGCAGTACTTC.

The rearrangement uses TRBV19 and TRBJ1-2, with a weak D call TRBD1 (5 bases). The V end lost 5 bases, the J end lost 6 bases, and 19 bases lay between the germline ends. The CDR3 is made up of 15 amino acids. Germline values: CDR1 LNHDA, CDR2 SQIVND (reference sequence). The CDR3 protein is CASSPGTYGADGYTF. CDR3 DNA sequence: TGTGCCAGTAGTCCGGGGACCTACGGTGCCGATGGCTACACCTTC. Filled out from reference TRBV19 and TRBJ1-2, the complete variable domain reads DGGITQSPKYLFRKEGQNVTLSCEQNLNHDAMYWYRQDPGQGLRLIYYSQIVNDFQKGDIAEGYSVSREKKESFPLTVTSAQKNPTAFYLCASSPGTYGADGYTFGSGTRLTVV.

The chain combines TRBV5-1 with TRBJ2-7; TRBD2 agrees at 7 bases. Germline V gene lookup returns CDR1 SGHRS and CDR2 YFSETQ. The CDR3 runs to 15 residues. Trimming took 0 bases from V and 4 from J; bases not matched to a gene: 7. The CDR3 here is CASSLVGEGRYEQYF. In DNA, the CDR3 is TGCGCCAGCAGCTTGGTCGGGGAGGGAAGATACGAGCAGTACTTC. The whole variable domain, remainder taken from reference TRBV5-1 and TRBJ2-7, is KAGVTQTPRYLIKTRGQQVTLSCSPISGHRSVSWYQQTPGQGLQFLFEYFSETQRNKGNFPGRFSGRQFSNSRSEMNVSTLELGDSALYLCASSLVGEGRYEQYFGPGTRLTVT.

The V gene is TRBV28, the J gene TRBJ2-5; 8 bases fit TRBD2. The J segment lost 2 bases and the V segment lost 5 bases, leaving 22 bases of the junction unmatched. The CDR3 is 20 amino acids. Germline values: CDR1 MDHEN, CDR2 SYDVKM. CDR3 protein: CASSLPGIRIIAGKQETQYF. CDR3 DNA: TGTGCCAGCAGTCTTCCCGGGATACGGATAATAGCGGGAAAGCAAGAGACCCAGTACTTC.

This chain connects TRBV7-2 to TRBJ2-7, with D hard to call. Trimming left V 1 base short and J 0 bases short, with 7 bases between. Looked up from germline, CDR1 is SGHTA and CDR2 is FQGNSA. CDR3 length: 14 amino acids. This CDR3 is CASSLVSGSYEQYF. The CDR3 bases are TGTGCCAGCAGCTTAGTTAGTGGCTCCTACGAGCAGTACTTC.

The rearrangement links TRBV27 to TRBJ1-1; D remains unclear. V lost 6 bases to trimming and J lost 4 bases, with 18 bases between them. The length of the CDR3 is 15 residues. Germline-derived CDR1 and CDR2 are MNHEY and SMNVEV (reference sequence). DNA for the CDR3: TGTGCCAGCAGACCCGCCGGGGAACACCTCACTGAAGCTTTCTTT. Residues: CASRPAGEHLTEAFF.